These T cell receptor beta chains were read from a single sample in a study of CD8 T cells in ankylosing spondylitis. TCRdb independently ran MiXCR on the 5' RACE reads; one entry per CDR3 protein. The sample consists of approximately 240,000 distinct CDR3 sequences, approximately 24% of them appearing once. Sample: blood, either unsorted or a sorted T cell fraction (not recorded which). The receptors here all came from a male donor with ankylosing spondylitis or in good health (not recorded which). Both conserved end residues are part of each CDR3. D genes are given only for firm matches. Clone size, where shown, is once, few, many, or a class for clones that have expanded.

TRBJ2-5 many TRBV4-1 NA TGCGCCAGCAGCCAAATTGAGGCAGGGATAATCCGAGAGACCCAGTACTTC CASSQIEAGIIRETQYF
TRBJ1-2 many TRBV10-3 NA TGTGCCATCAGTGAGTCAGACAGCTATGGCTACACCTTC CAISESDSYGYTF
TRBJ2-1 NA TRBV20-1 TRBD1 TGCAGTGCTCCGAGGGGGCCCCAATACAATGAGCAGTTCTTC CSAPRGPQYNEQFF
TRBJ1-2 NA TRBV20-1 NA TGCAGTGCTACTTCGAACATTGAGTGGGGCTACACCTTC CSATSNIEWGYTF
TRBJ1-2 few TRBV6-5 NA TGTGCCAGCAGTTACCAAGTTTTTGGCTATGGCTACACCTTC CASSYQVFGYGYTF
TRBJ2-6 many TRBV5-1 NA TGCGCCAGCAGCCTGTTAGGTGGGGCCAACGTCCTGACTTTC CASSLLGGANVLTF
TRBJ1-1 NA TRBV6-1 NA TGTGCCAGCAGTAAACTGGACGGCACTGAAGCTTTCTTT CASSKLDGTEAFF
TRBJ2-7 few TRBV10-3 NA TGTGCCATCAGTGAGTTCGACGAGCAGTACTTC CAISEFDEQYF
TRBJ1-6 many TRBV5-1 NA TGCGCCAGCAGCTTAGAAAGGAATAATTCACCCCTCCACTTT CASSLERNNSPLHF
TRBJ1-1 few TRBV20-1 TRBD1 TGCAGTGCTTTACACAGGGGCAGGAGCACTGAAGCTTTCTTT CSALHRGRSTEAFF
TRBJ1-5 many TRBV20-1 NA TGCAGTGCTAGGCGTGAAGGGATGGGTCCCCAGCATTTT CSARREGMGPQHF
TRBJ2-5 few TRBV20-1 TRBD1 TGCAGTGCTGGGGACAGGAAAGAGACCCAGTACTTC CSAGDRKETQYF
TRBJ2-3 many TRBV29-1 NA TGCAGCGCCGGGACCAACGCGGCAGATACGCAGTATTTT CSAGTNAADTQYF
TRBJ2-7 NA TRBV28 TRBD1 TGTGCCGCAGGACAGGGGGCTGAAGAGCAGTACTTC CAAGQGAEEQYF
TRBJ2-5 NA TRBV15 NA TGTGCCACCAGCCCCCGAGGGGGAAGCCAAGAGACCCAGTACTTC CATSPRGGSQETQYF
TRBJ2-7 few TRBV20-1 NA TGCAGTGCGGGACGGAAAAACTACGAGCAGTACTTC CSAGRKNYEQYF
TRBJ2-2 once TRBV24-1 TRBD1 TGTGCCACCAGCGGACAGGGAGGCGGCACCGGGGAGCTGTTTTTT CATSGQGGGTGELFF
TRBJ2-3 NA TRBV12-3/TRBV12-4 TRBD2 TGTGCCAGCAGAAAGCGGGGGGGCGATTCCCGCCTAGATACGCAGTATTTT CASRKRGGDSRLDTQYF
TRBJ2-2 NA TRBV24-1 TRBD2 TGTGCCACCGGGCTAGCGGGGGGGCCGAACACCGGGGAGCTGTTTTTT CATGLAGGPNTGELFF
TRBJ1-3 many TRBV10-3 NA TGTGCCATCACCGGCCCAAACTCTGGAAACACCATATATTTT CAITGPNSGNTIYF
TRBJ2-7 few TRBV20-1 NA TGCAGTGCAATGGGGTTAGGGCTAGGGTACGAGCAGTACTTC CSAMGLGLGYEQYF
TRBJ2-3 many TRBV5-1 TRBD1 TGCGCCAGCAGCTTGCAGGGACAGACTACAGATACGCAGTATTTT CASSLQGQTTDTQYF
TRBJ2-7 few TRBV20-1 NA TGCAGTGCCCTAGATCCATCACCCGACAGGAGCTCCTACGAGCAGTACTTC CSALDPSPDRSSYEQYF
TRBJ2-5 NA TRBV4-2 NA TGTGCCAGCAGCCAAGTCCCCGGCGAGACCCAGTACTTC CASSQVPGETQYF
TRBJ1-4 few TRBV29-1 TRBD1 TGCAGCGTCTACACAGGGGCCGAAAAACTGTTTTTT CSVYTGAEKLFF
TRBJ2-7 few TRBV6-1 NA TGTGCCAGCAGTCCCCTAGGAGCCGCCTACGAGCAGTACTTC CASSPLGAAYEQYF
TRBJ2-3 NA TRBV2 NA TGTGCCAGCAGTGACTTGGGAGATACGCAGTATTTT CASSDLGDTQYF
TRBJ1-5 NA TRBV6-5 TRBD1 TGTGCCAGCAGTTACGGAGGACAGGGGAATCAGCCCCAGCATTTT CASSYGGQGNQPQHF
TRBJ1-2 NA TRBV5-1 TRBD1 TGCGCCAGCAGTACAGGGGATTCGGGTAGGAACTATGGCTACACCTTC CASSTGDSGRNYGYTF
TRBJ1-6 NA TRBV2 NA TGTGCCAGCAGTGAAGAAACGGGAAATTCACCCCTCCACTTT CASSEETGNSPLHF
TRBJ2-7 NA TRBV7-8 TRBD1 TGTGCCAGCAGCCCCGAGGCGACAGGGCTCTACTTC CASSPEATGLYF
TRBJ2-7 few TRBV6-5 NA TGTGCCAGCAGTTACTCGATGAGGGGCGAGCAGTACTTC CASSYSMRGEQYF
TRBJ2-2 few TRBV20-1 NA TGCAGTGCTAGAGTTCGAGGACAGAACACCGGGGAGCTGTTTTTT CSARVRGQNTGELFF
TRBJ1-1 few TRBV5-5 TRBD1 TGTGCCAGCAGCCCATCGCCGGGACAGGGGATGATATCGGAAGCTTTCTTT CASSPSPGQGMISEAFF
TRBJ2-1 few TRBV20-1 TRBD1 TGCAGTGCTGACCCCGGGACAGGAAAATACAATGAGCAGTTCTTC CSADPGTGKYNEQFF
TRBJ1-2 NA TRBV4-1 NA TGCGCCAGCAGCCAAGATCGAGCAGGATCAGACCTCTATGGCTACACCTTC CASSQDRAGSDLYGYTF
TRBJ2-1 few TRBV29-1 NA TGCAGCGTTGAAATATGGGGGGGCCGTAGTGAGCAGTTCTTC CSVEIWGGRSEQFF
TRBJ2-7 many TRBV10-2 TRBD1 TGCGCCAGCAGTGAGTACCGGGACAGGGACTACGAGCAGTACTTC CASSEYRDRDYEQYF
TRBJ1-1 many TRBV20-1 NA TGCAGTGCTAGGACCCGGGACATCCCTAACACTGAAGCTTTCTTT CSARTRDIPNTEAFF
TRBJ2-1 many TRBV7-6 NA TGTGCCAGCAGCTTAATGATTAGTAATGAGCAGTTCTTC CASSLMISNEQFF
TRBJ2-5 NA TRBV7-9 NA TGTGCCAGCAGCTTTAAACGTTCCTCTAGTACCCAAGAGACCCAGTACTTC CASSFKRSSSTQETQYF
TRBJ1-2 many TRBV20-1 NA TGCAGTGCCGGAGGACAGCGGACCTATGGCTACACCTTC CSAGGQRTYGYTF
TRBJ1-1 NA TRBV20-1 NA TGCAGTGCTAGCCGGACAGCTAACACTGAAGCTTTCTTT CSASRTANTEAFF
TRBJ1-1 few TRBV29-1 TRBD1 TGCAGCGTTGCACTCGACAGGGGAGGGACTGAAGCTTTCTTT CSVALDRGGTEAFF
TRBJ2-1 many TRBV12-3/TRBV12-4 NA TGTGCCAGCAGTTTTCGGCAGAGCTCCTACAATGAGCAGTTCTTC CASSFRQSSYNEQFF
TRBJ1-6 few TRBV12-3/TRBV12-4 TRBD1 TGTGCCAGCAGACCGGGACAGGGTAATTCACCCCTCCACTTT CASRPGQGNSPLHF
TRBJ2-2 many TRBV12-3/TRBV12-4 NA TGTGCCAGTAAAGGAGAGTATTCCGGGGAGCTGTTTTTT CASKGEYSGELFF
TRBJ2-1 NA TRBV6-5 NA TGTGCCAGCAGTTACGAGGGCGGGTCCTACAATGAGCAGTTCTTC CASSYEGGSYNEQFF
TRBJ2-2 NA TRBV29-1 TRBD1 TGCAGCGGACGACACAGGGGGCAAACCGGGGAGCTGTTTTTT CSGRHRGQTGELFF
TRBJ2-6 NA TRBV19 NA TGTGCCAGTAGTATAGCCGGCGGCGCCTCTGGGGCCAACGTCCTGACTTTC CASSIAGGASGANVLTF
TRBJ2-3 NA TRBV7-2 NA TGTGCCAGCAGCTTAGCTTGGTCCGAAGATACGCAGTATTTT CASSLAWSEDTQYF
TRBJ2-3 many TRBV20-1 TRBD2 TGCAGTGCTAGAGGACTAGCTAGAGATACGCAGTATTTT CSARGLARDTQYF
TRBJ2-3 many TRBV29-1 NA TGCAGCGTTGCCGGGACTTACACAGATACGCAGTATTTT CSVAGTYTDTQYF